Below, 24 T cell receptor beta chains from the same sample are listed, as sequenced in a study of blood T cell repertoires in COVID-19. Assay: immunoSEQ multiplex PCR; the TCRdb copy retains only in-frame clones and omits some. The data hold around 380,000 clones, with around 87% observed a single time. The specimen was PBMCs or T cells enriched from blood (not recorded which). These receptors were taken from a man aged 30-40 years who had recovered from COVID-19.

The chain employs TRBV9 and TRBJ2-7; maybe TRBD1 (6 bases). V lost 3 bases, J lost 2 bases, and 9 bases lay in between. This CDR3 is 13 amino acids long. Germline lookup yields CDR1 SGDLS and CDR2 YYNGEE. The CDR3 nucleotides read TGTGCCAGCAGCGCAGGGGACACCTACGAGCAGTACTTC. This sequence encodes CASSAGDTYEQYF.

The rearrangement uses TRBV12-3 or TRBV12-4 and TRBJ2-7, with D perhaps TRBD1 (5 bases). The ends were cut back, 6 bases at V and 5 bases at J, with 11 bases in the middle. This CDR3 region has 12 residues. CDR3 loop: CASRRGRHEQYF. The CDR3 coding sequence is TGTGCCAGCAGAAGGGGTCGGCACGAGCAGTACTTC.

This clone turned up a few times. The chain carries TRBV6-5 and TRBJ1-5, with TRBD1 identical over 8 bases. Unmatched junction bases numbered 11, after V lost 6 bases and J lost 7 bases. The CDR3 totals 15 residues. Germline V gene sequence: CDR1 MNHEY, CDR2 SVGAGI. CDR3 DNA: TGTGCCAGCAGCAAGACAGGGGACGTAAGGCAGCCCCAGCATTTT. It is translated as CASSKTGDVRQPQHF.

The gene calls are TRBV7-9 and TRBJ1-2; D gene unclear. Germline V gene data show CDR1 as SEHNR and CDR2 as FQNEAQ (reference sequence). This CDR3 contains 14 residues. Trimming took 2 bases from V and 3 from J, leaving 10 bases between them. The CDR3, as DNA: TGTGCCAGCAGCTTAACGCCGGGAGACTATGGCTACACCTTC. Translated, it gives CASSLTPGDYGYTF.

This sequence joins TRBV5-1 and TRBJ2-5, with D possibly TRBD2 on 6 matching bases. The CDR3 is 16 amino acids. The V end lost 1 base, the J end lost 4 bases, and 17 bases lay between the germline ends. Germline lookup yields CDR1 SGHRS and CDR2 YFSETQ. CDR3 DNA: TGCGCCAGCAGCTTGAGTTCGGGGGTTTTATCAGAGACCCAGTACTTC. Its protein is CASSLSSGVLSETQYF.

This clone was detected a few times. This chain connects TRBV3-1 (or the pseudogene TRBV3-2) to TRBJ2-3, with D possibly TRBD2 on 6 matching bases. The V end was cut by 4 bases, the J end by 2 bases, with 13 bases between. CDR1 LGHDT and CDR2 YNNKEL come from the germline V gene (reference sequence). The CDR3 spans 15 residues. Written as DNA, the CDR3 is TGTGCCAGCAGCCCCTTAGGAGGGATCACAGATACGCAGTATTTT. Translating it yields CASSPLGGITDTQYF.

The genes are TRBV6-5 and TRBJ1-1; 8 bases are a match to TRBD1. CDR3 length: 15 residues. Germline CDR1 and CDR2: MNHEY and SVGAGI. V shed 6 bases and J 4 bases; nucleotides not matched to a gene: 10. CDR3 loop: CASSPGQVIATEAFF. CDR3 nucleotide sequence: TGTGCCAGCAGCCCGGGACAGGTTATTGCCACTGAAGCTTTCTTT.

This sequence joins TRBV3-1 (or the pseudogene TRBV3-2) and TRBJ1-1, with unresolved D. The V end was cut by 5 bases, the J end by 3 bases, with 13 bases between. The V gene's germline CDR1 is LGHDT and CDR2 YNNKEL (reference sequence). This CDR3 is built from 14 residues. The CDR3 sequence: CASSSLTRDTEAFF. The DNA of the CDR3 is TGTGCCAGCAGCAGTCTCACGAGGGACACTGAAGCTTTCTTT.

This sequence joins TRBV18 and TRBJ2-2; D possibly corresponds to TRBD2 (5 bases). Germline CDR1 KGHSH, CDR2 LQKENI. Trimming cost V 4 bases and J 4 bases, with 19 bases left between them. CDR3 length equals 17 residues. As DNA, the CDR3 is TGTGCCAGCTCACTGACCGGGAATTCCCCGAGCACCGGGGAGCTGTTTTTT. Amino acids: CASSLTGNSPSTGELFF. Looking up the rest from reference TRBV18 and TRBJ2-2 gives the full variable domain: NAGVMQNPRHLVRRRGQEARLRCSPMKGHSHVYWYRQLPEEGLKFMVYLQKENIIDESGMPKERFSAEFPKEGPSILRIQQVVRGDSAAYFCASSLTGNSPSTGELFFGEGSRLTVL.

The rearrangement uses TRBV5-5 and TRBJ2-7; D possibly corresponds to TRBD2 (7 bases). Germline V gene data show CDR1 as SGHKS and CDR2 as YYEKEE (reference sequence). Trimming cost V 4 bases and J 3 bases, with 17 bases left between them. The CDR3 totals 15 residues. CDR3 loop: CASSPGGTFFYEQYF. The CDR3 bases are TGTGCCAGCAGCCCCGGGGGGACATTCTTCTACGAGCAGTACTTC.

The rearrangement links TRBV5-6 to TRBJ2-4, with a tentative D call TRBD1 (6 bases). CDR3 size: 13 residues. CDR1 is SGHDT, CDR2 YYEEEE, per germline. The V end lost 4 bases, the J end lost 11 bases, and 16 bases lay between the germline ends. The CDR3 nucleotides are TGTGCCAGCAGCACGTGGACAGAAGGGCTTCAGTACTTC. It translates to CASSTWTEGLQYF.

This clone was found once. V gene TRBV29-1 combines with J gene TRBJ2-3; the D gene is possibly TRBD2 (7 bases). V was clipped by 2 bases and J by 0 bases, with 21 bases between them. The CDR3 loop spans 18 amino acids. In germline, CDR1 is SQVTM, CDR2 ANQGSEA. DNA for the CDR3: TGCAGCGTTGAATCTCTGAGGGGGGGACCCGTGAGCACAGATACGCAGTATTTT. This codes for CSVESLRGGPVSTDTQYF.

The rearrangement uses TRBV6-5 and TRBJ2-1; tentatively, D is TRBD2 (5 bases). CDR3 length: 12 amino acids. Per the germline V gene, CDR1 is MNHEY and CDR2 is SVGAGI. The ends were cut back, 2 bases at V and 9 bases at J, with 8 bases in the middle. The DNA for the CDR3 is TGTGCCAGCAGTTACCCTGAGGGTGAGCAGTTCTTC. This gives the protein CASSYPEGEQFF.

The chain combines TRBV4-1 with TRBJ1-1, with D tentatively TRBD1 (6 bases). Germline-derived CDR1 and CDR2 are MGHRA and YSYEKL. The CDR3 is made up of 13 amino acids. V was pared by 1 base and J by 7 bases, with 10 bases between. CDR3 sequence reads: CASSQVEGVEAFF. CDR3 coding DNA: TGCGCCAGCAGCCAAGTTGAGGGGGTTGAAGCTTTCTTT.

The DNA of the CDR3 is TGTGCCTGGAGTTTCGGGGGGAAAGAGACCCAGTACTTC. This codes for CAWSFGGKETQYF. The chain joins TRBV30 to TRBJ2-5; 7 nucleotides agree with TRBD2. The J segment lost 3 bases and the V segment lost 2 bases, leaving 3 bases of the junction unmatched. The CDR3 covers 13 residues. Germline V gives CDR1 GTSNPN, CDR2 SVGIG (reference sequence). Based on the CDR3 plus reference TRBV30 and TRBJ2-5, the full variable domain is SQTIHQWPATLVQPVGSPLSLECTVEGTSNPNLYWYRQAAGRGLQLLFYSVGIGQISSEVPQNLSASRPQDRQFILSSKKLLLSDSGFYLCAWSFGGKETQYFGPGTRLLVL.

The chain has TRBV11-2 and TRBJ1-1; D uncertain. Trimming stripped 0 bases from V and 1 base from J, with 6 bases between. Germline loops: CDR1 SGHAT, CDR2 FQNNGV. The CDR3 has 14 residues. CDR3 sequence reads: CASSLEWANTEAFF. The CDR3 DNA follows: TGTGCCAGCAGCTTAGAGTGGGCGAACACTGAAGCTTTCTTT.

The V and J genes are TRBV27 and TRBJ1-5, with D possibly being TRBD1 (5 bases). The CDR3 runs 16 residues. CDR1 is MNHEY, CDR2 SMNVEV, per germline (reference sequence). V was clipped by 3 bases and J by 6 bases, with 18 bases between them. CDR3 in DNA: TGTGCCAGCAGTTTGGCAGGAGGGGCAGTAAGTCAGCCCCAGCATTTT. Translated: CASSLAGGAVSQPQHF.

The rearrangement uses TRBV7-9 and TRBJ1-1; 7 nucleotides align to TRBD1. Looked up from germline, CDR1 is SEHNR and CDR2 is FQNEAQ (reference sequence). The CDR3 totals 18 residues. Unmatched junction bases numbered 15, after V lost 5 bases and J lost 0 bases. The CDR3 region is CASSPPAGGIIMNTEAFF. In DNA form, the CDR3 reads TGTGCCAGCAGCCCCCCGGCAGGGGGGATTATCATGAACACTGAAGCTTTCTTT. Looking up the rest from reference TRBV7-9 and TRBJ1-1 gives the full variable domain: DTGVSQNPRHKITKRGQNVTFRCDPISEHNRLYWYRQTLGQGPEFLTYFQNEAQLEKSRLLSDRFSAERPKGSFSTLEIQRTEQGDSAMYLCASSPPAGGIIMNTEAFFGQGTRLTVV.

As concerns this clone: This CDR3 is also generated by other DNA sequences in the sample. This chain connects TRBV5-1 to TRBJ2-3; no reliable D call. The V gene lost 0 bases and the J gene lost 0 bases, with 5 bases spanning the gap. This CDR3 region has 14 residues. In germline, CDR1 is SGHRS, CDR2 YFSETQ. The DNA of the CDR3 is TGCGCCAGCAGCTTGGATTCTAGCACAGATACGCAGTATTTT. Its translation: CASSLDSSTDTQYF.

V is TRBV2 and J is TRBJ1-6; D unresolved. The germline CDR1 and CDR2 sequences are SNHLY and FYNNEI. The CDR3 length is 14 residues. Between the trimmed V and J ends, which lost 4 bases and 8 bases, there was a span of 12 bases. DNA of the CDR3: TGTGCCAGCAGTGGACTATCTATGGATTCACCCCTCCACTTT. It yields the protein CASSGLSMDSPLHF.

V usage is TRBV29-1 and J usage is TRBJ1-4; maybe TRBD1 (5 bases). The CDR3 covers 14 residues. Germline loops: CDR1 SQVTM, CDR2 ANQGSEA. Trimming shortened V by 6 bases and J by 8 bases, and 19 bases separated the two germline ends. CDR3 residues: CSVMPGTGEEKLFF. CDR3 in DNA: TGCAGCGTCATGCCCGGGACTGGTGAGGAAAAACTGTTTTTT. Combining the CDR3 with reference TRBV29-1 and TRBJ1-4 gives the whole variable domain SAVISQKPSRDICQRGTSLTIQCQVDSQVTMMFWYRQQPGQSLTLIATANQGSEATYESGFVIDKFPISRPNLTFSTLTVSNMSPEDSSIYLCSVMPGTGEEKLFFGSGTQLSVL.

The rearrangement links TRBV14 to TRBJ2-4; 8 bases are a match to TRBD1. The CDR3 loop spans 16 amino acids. The V segment lost 4 bases and the J segment 3 bases; nucleotides outside the gene matches: 8. The germline gives CDR1 SGHDN, CDR2 FVKESK. CDR3 loop: CASSRWTGKGKNIQYF. CDR3 coding DNA: TGTGCCAGCAGCCGCTGGACAGGGAAGGGCAAAAACATTCAGTACTTC.

This chain joins TRBV7-9 and TRBJ1-1; D is possibly TRBD1 (6 bases). The CDR3 runs to 14 residues. From germline, CDR1 is SEHNR and CDR2 FQNEAQ (reference sequence). With 5 bases removed from V and 6 bases from J, the gap between germline ends came to 16 bases. CDR3 sequence (DNA): TGTGCCAGCAGCAACGACAGGCTTACATCTGAAGCTTTCTTT. Translated: CASSNDRLTSEAFF.

The chain carries TRBV12-5 and TRBJ1-4; a possible D gene is TRBD1 (5 bases). This CDR3 region has 16 residues. Germline CDR1 and CDR2: LGHNT and FRNRAP. Trimming pared 7 bases from V and 3 bases from J, leaving 18 bases between. The chain's CDR3 is CASAPPRGEANEKLFF. CDR3 nucleotides: TGTGCTAGTGCCCCCCCACGGGGGGAGGCTAATGAAAAACTGTTTTTT.